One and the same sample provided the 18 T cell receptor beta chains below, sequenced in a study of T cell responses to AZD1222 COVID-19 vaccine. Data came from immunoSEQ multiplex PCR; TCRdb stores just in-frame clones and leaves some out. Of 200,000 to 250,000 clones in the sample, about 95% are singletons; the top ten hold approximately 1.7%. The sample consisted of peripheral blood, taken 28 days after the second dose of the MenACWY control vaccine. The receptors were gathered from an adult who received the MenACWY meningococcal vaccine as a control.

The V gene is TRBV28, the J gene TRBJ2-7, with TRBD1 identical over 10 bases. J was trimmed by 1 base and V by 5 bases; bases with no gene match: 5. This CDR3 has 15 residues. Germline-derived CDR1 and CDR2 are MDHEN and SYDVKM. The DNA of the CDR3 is TGTGCCAGCAGTCAAGGACAGGGGGGTTCCTACGAGCAGTACTTC. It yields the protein CASSQGQGGSYEQYF.

CDR3 protein: CASRGVVIYGYTF. The CDR3 nucleotides read TGTGCCAGCAGAGGGGTAGTAATCTATGGCTACACCTTC. The gene calls are TRBV6-5 and TRBJ1-2; the D gene is possibly TRBD1 (5 bases). The CDR3 has 13 amino acids. The V end lost 6 bases, the J end lost 4 bases, and 12 bases lay between the germline ends. Germline V gene sequence: CDR1 MNHEY, CDR2 SVGAGI.

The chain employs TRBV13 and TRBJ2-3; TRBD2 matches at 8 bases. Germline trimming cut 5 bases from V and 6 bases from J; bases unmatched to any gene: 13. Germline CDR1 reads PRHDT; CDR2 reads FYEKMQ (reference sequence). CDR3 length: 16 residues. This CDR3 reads CASSATSAGELDTQYF. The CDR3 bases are TGTGCCAGCAGCGCGACCTCAGCGGGAGAGTTGGATACGCAGTATTTT.

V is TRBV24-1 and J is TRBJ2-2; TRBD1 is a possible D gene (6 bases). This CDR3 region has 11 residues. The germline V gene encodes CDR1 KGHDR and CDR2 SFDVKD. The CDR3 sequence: CAIEGERELFF. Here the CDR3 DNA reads TGTGCGATCGAGGGGGAAAGGGAGCTGTTTTTT.

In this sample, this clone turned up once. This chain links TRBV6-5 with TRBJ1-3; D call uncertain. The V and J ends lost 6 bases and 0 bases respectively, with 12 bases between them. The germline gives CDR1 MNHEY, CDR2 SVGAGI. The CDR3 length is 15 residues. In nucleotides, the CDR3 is TGTGCCAGCAGCACACCCGACAACTCTGGAAACACCATATATTTT. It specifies CASSTPDNSGNTIYF.

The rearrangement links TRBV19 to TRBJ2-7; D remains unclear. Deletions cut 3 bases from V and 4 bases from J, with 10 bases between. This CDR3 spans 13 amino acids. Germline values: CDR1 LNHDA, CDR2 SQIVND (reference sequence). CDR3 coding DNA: TGTGCCAGTAGTATGACCCACAGTTACGAGCAGTACTTC. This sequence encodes CASSMTHSYEQYF. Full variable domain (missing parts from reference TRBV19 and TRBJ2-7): DGGITQSPKYLFRKEGQNVTLSCEQNLNHDAMYWYRQDPGQGLRLIYYSQIVNDFQKGDIAEGYSVSREKKESFPLTVTSAQKNPTAFYLCASSMTHSYEQYFGPGTRLTVT.

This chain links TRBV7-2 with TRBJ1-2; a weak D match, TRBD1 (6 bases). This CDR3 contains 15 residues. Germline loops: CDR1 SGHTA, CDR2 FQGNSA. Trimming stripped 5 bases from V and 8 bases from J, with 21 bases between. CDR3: CASSPRQALSGGYTF. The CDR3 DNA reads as TGTGCCAGCAGCCCACGACAGGCCCTCTCGGGGGGCTACACCTTC. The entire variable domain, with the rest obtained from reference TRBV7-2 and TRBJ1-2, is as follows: GAGVSQSPSNKVTEKGKDVELRCDPISGHTALYWYRQSLGQGLEFLIYFQGNSAPDKSGLPSDRFSAERTGGSVSTLTIQRTQQEDSAVYLCASSPRQALSGGYTFGSGTRLTVV.

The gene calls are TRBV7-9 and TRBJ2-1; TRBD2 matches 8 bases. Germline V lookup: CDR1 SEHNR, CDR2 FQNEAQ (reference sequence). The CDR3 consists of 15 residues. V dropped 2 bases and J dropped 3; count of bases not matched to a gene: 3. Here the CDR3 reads CASSLTSGDYNEQFF. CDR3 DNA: TGTGCCAGCAGCTTAACTAGCGGAGACTACAATGAGCAGTTCTTC.

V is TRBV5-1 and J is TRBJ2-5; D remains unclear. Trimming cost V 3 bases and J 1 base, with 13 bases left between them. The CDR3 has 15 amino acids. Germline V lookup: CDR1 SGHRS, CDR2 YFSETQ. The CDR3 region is CASSWVIGTQETQYF. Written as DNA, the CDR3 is TGCGCCAGCAGCTGGGTCATAGGTACCCAAGAGACCCAGTACTTC.

CDR3 DNA: TGTGCCAGCAGGCACAGGGGGCGAGGAAACACCATATATTTT. This encodes CASRHRGRGNTIYF. The V call is TRBV14, the J call TRBJ1-3; TRBD1 matches 9 bases. The junction had 4 bases not matched to a gene; V was cut back by 6 bases and J by 4 bases. CDR3 length equals 14 residues. The germline V gene encodes CDR1 SGHDN and CDR2 FVKESK.

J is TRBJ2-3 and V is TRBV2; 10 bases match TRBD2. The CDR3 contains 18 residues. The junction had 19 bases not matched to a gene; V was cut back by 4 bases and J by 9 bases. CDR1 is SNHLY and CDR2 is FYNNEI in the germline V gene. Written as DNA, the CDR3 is TGTGCCAGCAGTGTTGGGTTAGATAGCGGGGGGCGCGTGGGCACGCAGTATTTT. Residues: CASSVGLDSGGRVGTQYF.

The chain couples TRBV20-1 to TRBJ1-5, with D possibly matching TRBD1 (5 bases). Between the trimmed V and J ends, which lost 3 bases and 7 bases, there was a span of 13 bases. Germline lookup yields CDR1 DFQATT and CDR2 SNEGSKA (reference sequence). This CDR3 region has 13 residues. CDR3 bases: TGCAGTGCTAGTGCGGGGGATGGACAGCCCCAGCATTTT. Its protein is CSASAGDGQPQHF.

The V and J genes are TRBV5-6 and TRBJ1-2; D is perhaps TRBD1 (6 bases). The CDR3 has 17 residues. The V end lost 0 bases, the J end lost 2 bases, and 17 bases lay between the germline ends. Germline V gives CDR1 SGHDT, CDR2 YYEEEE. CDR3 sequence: CASSLGDSGGRNYGYTF. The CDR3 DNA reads TGTGCCAGCAGCTTGGGAGATTCGGGGGGCCGCAACTATGGCTACACCTTC. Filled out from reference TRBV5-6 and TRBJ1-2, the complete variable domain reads DAGVTQSPTHLIKTRGQQVTLRCSPKSGHDTVSWYQQALGQGPQFIFQYYEEEERQRGNFPDRFSGHQFPNYSSELNVNALLLGDSALYLCASSLGDSGGRNYGYTFGSGTRLTVV.

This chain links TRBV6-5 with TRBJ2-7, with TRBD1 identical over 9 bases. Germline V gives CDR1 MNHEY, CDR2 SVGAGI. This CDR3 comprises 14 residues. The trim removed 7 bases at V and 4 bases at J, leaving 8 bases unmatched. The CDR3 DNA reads TGTGCCAGCAAAACGGGACAGGGAAGATACGAGCAGTACTTC. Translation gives CASKTGQGRYEQYF.

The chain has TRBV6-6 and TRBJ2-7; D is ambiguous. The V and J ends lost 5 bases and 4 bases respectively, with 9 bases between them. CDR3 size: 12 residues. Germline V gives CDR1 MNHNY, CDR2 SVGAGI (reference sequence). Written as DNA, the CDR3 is TGTGCCAGCAGTCCCGATCCTTACGAGCAGTACTTC. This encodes CASSPDPYEQYF.

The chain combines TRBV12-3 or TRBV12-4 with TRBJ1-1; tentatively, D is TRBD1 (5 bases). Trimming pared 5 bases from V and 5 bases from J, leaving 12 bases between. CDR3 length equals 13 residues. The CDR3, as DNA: TGTGCCAGCAGTCCGGGACGGGGAACTGAAGCTTTCTTT. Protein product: CASSPGRGTEAFF.

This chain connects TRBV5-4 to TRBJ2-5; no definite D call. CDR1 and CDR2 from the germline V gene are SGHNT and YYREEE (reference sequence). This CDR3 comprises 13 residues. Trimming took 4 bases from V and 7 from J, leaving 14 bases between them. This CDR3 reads CASSGLGPGTQYF. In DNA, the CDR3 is TGTGCCAGCAGCGGGTTAGGGCCCGGGACCCAGTACTTC.

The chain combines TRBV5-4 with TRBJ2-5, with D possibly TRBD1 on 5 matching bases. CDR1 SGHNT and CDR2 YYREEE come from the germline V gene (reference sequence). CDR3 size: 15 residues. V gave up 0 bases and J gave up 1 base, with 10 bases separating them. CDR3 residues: CASSLDDRPQETQYF. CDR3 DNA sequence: TGTGCCAGCAGCTTGGATGACAGACCCCAAGAGACCCAGTACTTC.